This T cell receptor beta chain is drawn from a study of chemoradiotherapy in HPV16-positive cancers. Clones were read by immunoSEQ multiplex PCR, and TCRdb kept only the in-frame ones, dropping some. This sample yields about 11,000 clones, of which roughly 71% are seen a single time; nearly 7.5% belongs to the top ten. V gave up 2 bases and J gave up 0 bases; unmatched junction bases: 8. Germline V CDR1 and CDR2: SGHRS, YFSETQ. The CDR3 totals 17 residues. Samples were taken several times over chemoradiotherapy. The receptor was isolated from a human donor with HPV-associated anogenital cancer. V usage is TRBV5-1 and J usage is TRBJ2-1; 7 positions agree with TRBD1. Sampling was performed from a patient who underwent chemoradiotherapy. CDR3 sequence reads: CASSLPPGQSSYNEQFF. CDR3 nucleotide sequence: TGCGCCAGCAGCTTACCGCCGGGACAGAGCTCCTACAATGAGCAGTTCTTC.